The next 23 T cell receptor beta chains were all read from a single sample in a study of blood T cell repertoires in COVID-19. This table comes from immunoSEQ multiplex PCR, and its TCRdb copy is limited to in-frame clones, with some not included. The table lists about 480,000 clones, 88% of them singletons, with less than 2% in the top ten. The sample comprised PBMCs or T cells enriched from blood (not recorded which). Every receptor here comes from a woman aged 40 to 50 who had recovered from COVID-19.

The chain links TRBV5-5 to TRBJ2-1, with 10 bases fitting TRBD2. The CDR3 runs 20 residues. The J segment lost 4 bases and the V segment lost 4 bases, leaving 20 bases of the junction unmatched. Germline CDR1 SGHKS, CDR2 YYEKEE (reference sequence). The CDR3 spells CASSGGPADDWTSGYNEQFF. CDR3 in DNA: TGTGCCAGCAGCGGTGGACCGGCAGACGATTGGACTAGCGGATACAATGAGCAGTTCTTC.

Of note for this clone: At one end, the junction sequence differs from germline, possibly due to a read error. V and J are TRBV3-1 (or the pseudogene TRBV3-2) and TRBJ1-1, with TRBD1 matching 9 bases. CDR1 and CDR2 from the germline V gene are LGHDT and YNNKEL (reference sequence). The CDR3 has 11 residues. The chain's CDR3 is CASSPGTGSVF. CDR3 sequence (DNA): TGTGCCAGCAGCCCCGGGACAGGGAGTGTCTTT.

The rearrangement joins TRBV29-1 to TRBJ2-7, with D perhaps TRBD2 (5 bases). The V end was cut by 4 bases, the J end by 3 bases, with 19 bases between. The germline V gene encodes CDR1 SQVTM and CDR2 ANQGSEA. This CDR3 comprises 15 residues. The CDR3 reads CSVVSHGVKVYEQYF. For the CDR3, the DNA is TGCAGCGTTGTATCCCACGGGGTAAAGGTCTACGAGCAGTACTTC.

This chain connects TRBV29-1 to TRBJ1-1; maybe TRBD1 (5 bases). Germline V CDR1 and CDR2: SQVTM, ANQGSEA. V was trimmed by 7 bases and J by 4 bases, leaving 16 bases between them. The CDR3 runs to 13 residues. The CDR3 spells CSAYGGTGTEAFF. The DNA of the CDR3 is TGCAGCGCCTATGGCGGGACTGGCACTGAAGCTTTCTTT.

This rearrangement joins TRBV7-8 to TRBJ2-3; no reliable D call. This CDR3 is 13 amino acids long. Trimming pared 5 bases from V and 6 bases from J, leaving 12 bases between. Germline V gene sequence: CDR1 SGHVS, CDR2 FQNEAQ. The CDR3 sequence: CASSRYRVDTQYF. CDR3 DNA sequence: TGTGCCAGCAGCCGATATAGAGTGGATACGCAGTATTTT.

This clone was detected a few times. V is TRBV4-3 and J is TRBJ2-1; a possible D gene is TRBD2 (6 bases). From germline, CDR1 is LGHNA and CDR2 YSLEER. This CDR3 has 16 residues. Between the trimmed V and J ends, which lost 6 bases and 6 bases, there was a span of 21 bases. The CDR3 sequence: CASRPKGVGGTNEQFF. CDR3 DNA sequence: TGCGCCAGCAGGCCAAAGGGCGTGGGCGGGACCAATGAGCAGTTCTTC.

This clone was found once. The rearrangement uses TRBV10-2 and TRBJ2-5; D remains ambiguous. Trimming took off 2 bases at V and 0 bases at J, with 10 bases between the two ends. Germline CDR1 and CDR2: WSHSY and SAAADI. CDR3 length equals 15 residues. This CDR3 is CASSEADGYQETQYF. The CDR3 coding sequence is TGCGCCAGCAGTGAGGCTGACGGGTACCAAGAGACCCAGTACTTC.

The J gene is TRBJ2-1, the V gene TRBV12-3 or TRBV12-4; D not resolved. Trimming left V 6 bases short and J 0 bases short, with 6 bases between. There are 13 residues in the CDR3. CDR3 residues: CASSRSSYNEQFF. The CDR3 DNA is TGTGCCAGCAGCCGGAGCTCCTACAATGAGCAGTTCTTC.

This clone was seen ten or more times. CDR3 protein: CASSDYPGEQYF. In DNA form, the CDR3 reads TGCGCCAGCTCGGACTACCCGGGTGAGCAGTACTTC. The chain joins TRBV10-1 to TRBJ2-7, with D tentatively TRBD2 (6 bases). V was trimmed by 8 bases and J by 7 bases, leaving 15 bases between them. The V gene's germline CDR1 is WNHNN and CDR2 SYGVQD (reference sequence). The CDR3 spans 12 residues.

The CDR3 DNA is TGTGCCAGCAGCTCAGTGGGGGCCAGGGGACCTTACAATGAGCAGTTCTTC. Amino acid sequence: CASSSVGARGPYNEQFF. The chain employs TRBV7-8 and TRBJ2-1; possible D gene TRBD1, 6 bases. Germline V CDR1 and CDR2: SGHVS, FQNEAQ. This CDR3 region has 17 residues. The V end lost 4 bases, the J end lost 4 bases, and 20 bases lay between the germline ends.

This rearrangement joins TRBV20-1 to TRBJ1-3, with 7 positions matching TRBD1. The CDR3 contains 15 residues. The V segment lost 3 bases and the J segment 0 bases; nucleotides outside the gene matches: 5. Germline assignment: CDR1 DFQATT and CDR2 SNEGSKA (reference sequence). CDR3 loop: CSASETGYSGNTIYF. The CDR3 DNA follows: TGCAGTGCTAGTGAGACAGGGTACTCTGGAAACACCATATATTTT.

The chain combines TRBV29-1 with TRBJ2-3; maybe TRBD2 (5 bases). V was clipped by 4 bases and J by 4 bases, with 9 bases between them. CDR1 is SQVTM and CDR2 is ANQGSEA in the germline V gene. This CDR3 is 12 amino acids long. CDR3 sequence reads: CSVGIASDTQYF. CDR3 nucleotide sequence: TGCAGCGTTGGAATAGCGTCAGATACGCAGTATTTT.

The genes are TRBV29-1 and TRBJ2-1; 12 bases fit TRBD2. This CDR3 is 18 amino acids long. Germline loops: CDR1 SQVTM, CDR2 ANQGSEA. The V segment lost 6 bases and the J segment 4 bases; nucleotides outside the gene matches: 16. DNA for the CDR3: TGCAGCGTATCGCTATTCGGACTAGCGGGATCAGGGTACAATGAGCAGTTCTTC. Its translation: CSVSLFGLAGSGYNEQFF.

This chain links TRBV5-1 with TRBJ1-3; no firm D call. The CDR3 runs 15 residues. In germline, CDR1 is SGHRS, CDR2 YFSETQ. V was trimmed by 1 base and J by 0 bases, leaving 8 bases between them. The CDR3 DNA is TGCGCCAGCAGCTTGAATAGCAACTCTGGAAACACCATATATTTT. Translated, it gives CASSLNSNSGNTIYF.

The J gene is TRBJ1-2, the V gene TRBV11-2; the D is unclear. Germline V gene data show CDR1 as SGHAT and CDR2 as FQNNGV. V gave up 5 bases and J gave up 2 bases, with 24 bases separating them. The length of the CDR3 is 18 residues. The CDR3 protein is CASSHYEGTSQYNYGYTF. CDR3 nucleotides: TGTGCCAGCAGCCACTATGAGGGAACCTCCCAATACAACTATGGCTACACCTTC.

The table lists this clone with a few counts. The gene calls are TRBV30 and TRBJ2-3; 8 bases fit TRBD1. Germline lookup yields CDR1 GTSNPN and CDR2 SVGIG (reference sequence). V gave up 5 bases and J gave up 3 bases; unmatched junction bases: 7. This CDR3 has 14 amino acids. The CDR3 bases are TGTGCCTGGGCAGACAGGGGAAATACAGATACGCAGTATTTT. Amino acid sequence: CAWADRGNTDTQYF.

The rearrangement uses TRBV27 and TRBJ1-2; D is ambiguous. The germline CDR1 and CDR2 sequences are MNHEY and SMNVEV (reference sequence). The CDR3 runs 11 residues. V dropped 6 bases and J dropped 8 bases, with 10 bases sitting between them. The chain's CDR3 is CASRPREGYTF. CDR3 DNA: TGTGCCAGCAGGCCCCGGGAAGGCTACACCTTC.

V gene TRBV27 combines with J gene TRBJ2-7; the match to TRBD2 covers 8 bases. CDR1 and CDR2 (germline): MNHEY, SMNVEV (reference sequence). Trimming at V came to 5 bases and at J to 3 bases, leaving 3 bases not matched to a gene. CDR3 length: 13 amino acids. The CDR3 DNA sequence: TGTGCCAGCAGTAGCGGGAGAAACTACGAGCAGTACTTC. This gives the protein CASSSGRNYEQYF.

The chain links TRBV6-1 to TRBJ1-5; 9 positions match TRBD1. Germline V lookup: CDR1 MNHNS, CDR2 SASEGT. With 2 bases clipped from V and 5 bases from J, the junction kept 10 bases outside the gene matches. There are 17 residues in the CDR3. CDR3 coding DNA: TGTGCCAGCAGTGAACCGCGCGGGACAGGGAGGGATCAGCCCCAGCATTTT. It encodes CASSEPRGTGRDQPQHF.

This chain uses TRBV7-9 with TRBJ2-1; TRBD1 aligns across 10 bases. CDR3 length: 15 residues. The V gene end was trimmed by 1 base and the J gene end by 6 bases; junction bases not matched to a gene: 3. From germline, CDR1 is SEHNR and CDR2 FQNEAQ (reference sequence). CDR3 in amino acids: CASSLGQGAGNEQFF. In DNA, the CDR3 is TGTGCCAGCAGCTTAGGACAGGGGGCTGGCAATGAGCAGTTCTTC.

The gene calls are TRBV3-1 (or the pseudogene TRBV3-2) and TRBJ2-1; maybe TRBD2 (6 bases). Germline V lookup: CDR1 LGHDT, CDR2 YNNKEL (reference sequence). V was trimmed by 6 bases and J by 3 bases, leaving 15 bases between them. This CDR3 has 15 amino acids. CDR3: CASSYGGLIYNEQFF. As DNA, the CDR3 is TGTGCCAGCAGTTATGGAGGGCTCATCTACAATGAGCAGTTCTTC.

The J gene is TRBJ1-1, the V gene TRBV7-9; D is unclear. Trimming removed 0 bases from V and 5 bases from J, with 7 bases in between. Per the germline V gene, CDR1 is SEHNR and CDR2 is FQNEAQ (reference sequence). The CDR3 loop spans 13 amino acids. DNA for the CDR3: TGTGCCAGCAGCTTAGCATTAGAGACTGAAGCTTTCTTT. Protein product: CASSLALETEAFF. The whole variable domain, filled in from reference TRBV7-9 and TRBJ1-1, reads DTGVSQNPRHKITKRGQNVTFRCDPISEHNRLYWYRQTLGQGPEFLTYFQNEAQLEKSRLLSDRFSAERPKGSFSTLEIQRTEQGDSAMYLCASSLALETEAFFGQGTRLTVV.

The CDR3 DNA follows: TGTGCCAGCAGCTTAGATAGGGGGCGACGAACCGGGGAGCTGTTTTTT. It translates to CASSLDRGRRTGELFF. The V and J genes are TRBV11-3 and TRBJ2-2; TRBD1 aligns across 7 bases. The CDR3 is 16 amino acids. Germline values: CDR1 SGHNT, CDR2 YENEEA. V dropped 0 bases and J dropped 5; count of bases not matched to a gene: 6.